These 23 T cell receptor beta chains were all obtained from the same sample, sequenced in a study of PD-1 blockade in classical Hodgkin lymphoma. Measured with immunoSEQ multiplex PCR; TCRdb has only the in-frame clones, and not every one. The sample records around 53,000 clones, roughly 80% being singletons. Time point described: cycle 4 day 1 (C4D1), after 6 weeks of nivolumab. Autologous stem cell transplantation was followed by relapse in every patient, and brentuximab vedotin exposure varied. The specimen comprised peripheral blood mononuclear cells (PBMCs), sampled before the fourth cycle of nivolumab. These receptor sequences come from a human donor with classical Hodgkin lymphoma.

The J gene is TRBJ2-1, the V gene TRBV6-6; 8 positions match TRBD1. Germline V gives CDR1 MNHNY, CDR2 SVGAGI (reference sequence). With V trimmed by 4 bases and J by 5 bases, 1 base remained unmatched. The CDR3 covers 13 residues. The CDR3 sequence: CASSWTGNNEQFF. In nucleotides, the CDR3 is TGTGCCAGCAGTTGGACAGGGAACAATGAGCAGTTCTTC.

The rearrangement uses TRBV27 and TRBJ2-7, with a tentative D call TRBD2 (5 bases). CDR3 size: 15 residues. CDR1 and CDR2 (germline): MNHEY, SMNVEV (reference sequence). The V and J ends lost 9 bases and 0 bases respectively, with 18 bases between them. The chain's CDR3 is CASTPHRDSSYEQYF. The CDR3 DNA reads as TGTGCCAGTACTCCACACCGGGATAGCTCCTACGAGCAGTACTTC.

The rearrangement links TRBV19 to TRBJ2-7; no firm D call. CDR3 length equals 13 residues. Trimming stripped 7 bases from V and 4 bases from J, with 14 bases between. The V gene's germline CDR1 is LNHDA and CDR2 SQIVND (reference sequence). CDR3 sequence: CASNEAPGYEQYF. The CDR3 nucleotides read TGTGCCAGTAACGAGGCCCCCGGTTACGAGCAGTACTTC.

The V and J genes are TRBV27 and TRBJ2-4; D remains unclear. The CDR3 has 13 residues. From germline, CDR1 is MNHEY and CDR2 SMNVEV (reference sequence). V lost 7 bases and J lost 0, with 7 bases in between. For the CDR3, the DNA is TGTGCCAGCACCTCCTTAGCCAAAAACATTCAGTACTTC. This sequence encodes CASTSLAKNIQYF.

J is TRBJ1-1 and V is TRBV28; perhaps TRBD1 as D (6 bases). This CDR3 has 15 residues. The V end lost 6 bases, the J end lost 3 bases, and 17 bases lay between the germline ends. The V gene's germline CDR1 is MDHEN and CDR2 SYDVKM. The CDR3 sequence is CASSPNLRQDTEAFF. For the CDR3, the DNA is TGTGCCAGCAGCCCCAACCTCCGACAGGACACTGAAGCTTTCTTT.

The chain uses TRBV25-1 and TRBJ2-7, with 7 bases matching TRBD1. V was pared by 7 bases and J by 2 bases, with 5 bases of the junction left unmatched. From germline, CDR1 is MGHDK and CDR2 SYGVNS. This CDR3 is 13 amino acids long. CDR3 loop: CASIGGTAYEQYF. CDR3 in DNA: TGTGCCAGCATAGGGGGCACAGCCTACGAGCAGTACTTC.

The chain couples TRBV7-8 to TRBJ2-7; 9 positions match TRBD2. The CDR3 is 17 residues long. V gave up 1 base and J gave up 2 bases; unmatched junction bases: 9. CDR1 and CDR2 (germline): SGHVS, FQNEAQ. The CDR3 sequence: CASSLGRWGTSTYEQYF. DNA of the CDR3: TGTGCCAGCAGCTTAGGTCGGTGGGGGACTAGCACCTACGAGCAGTACTTC.

This chain uses TRBV19 with TRBJ2-1; 7 nucleotides align to TRBD2. J was trimmed by 0 bases and V by 9 bases; bases with no gene match: 8. The CDR3 is 15 amino acids. Germline-derived CDR1 and CDR2 are LNHDA and SQIVND (reference sequence). CDR3 DNA sequence: TGTGCCAGCAACCGGGGGAGGGCCTCCTACAATGAGCAGTTCTTC. This sequence encodes CASNRGRASYNEQFF.

This chain uses TRBV7-9 with TRBJ2-3; D might be TRBD1 (5 bases). Germline V gene lookup returns CDR1 SEHNR and CDR2 FQNEAQ (reference sequence). The CDR3 sequence is 15 residues long. Trimming left V 3 bases short and J 2 bases short, with 12 bases between. CDR3 loop: CASSLGLGDTDTQYF. CDR3 sequence (DNA): TGTGCCAGCAGCTTGGGGCTAGGGGACACAGATACGCAGTATTTT.

A few counts support this clone. The gene calls are TRBV6-4 and TRBJ2-1, with 9 bases matching TRBD2. Germline values: CDR1 MRHNA, CDR2 SNTAGT. The CDR3 is made up of 15 amino acids. V shed 6 bases, J shed 2 bases, and the junction held 5 bases outside the gene matches. The CDR3 loop reads CASSEVAGAYNEQFF. CDR3 in DNA: TGTGCCAGCAGCGAGGTAGCGGGAGCCTACAATGAGCAGTTCTTC.

This chain uses TRBV19 with TRBJ2-6; D is unclear. The CDR3 length is 17 residues. Germline CDR1 and CDR2: LNHDA and SQIVND (reference sequence). V lost 10 bases to trimming and J lost 1 base, with 20 bases between them. In DNA form, the CDR3 reads TGTGCCACCTCGCCCGAGAAGCTCGCATCTGGGGCCAACGTCCTGACTTTC. Translated: CATSPEKLASGANVLTF.

The gene calls are TRBV19 and TRBJ2-1; tentative D call: TRBD1 (6 bases). The CDR3 contains 13 residues. CDR1 and CDR2 from the germline V gene are LNHDA and SQIVND (reference sequence). Between the trimmed V and J ends, which lost 7 bases and 9 bases, there was a span of 16 bases. DNA for the CDR3: TGTGCCAGTACCCAAGGGGGTGGCAGTGAGCAGTTCTTC. This translates into CASTQGGGSEQFF.

The J gene is TRBJ2-7, the V gene TRBV2, with D perhaps being TRBD1 or TRBD2 (5 bases each). The V end lost 7 bases, the J end lost 2 bases, and 12 bases lay between the germline ends. Germline assignment: CDR1 SNHLY and CDR2 FYNNEI. CDR3 length equals 13 residues. CDR3 protein: CASNERGPYEQYF. For the CDR3, the DNA is TGTGCCAGCAACGAACGGGGACCCTACGAGCAGTACTTC.

The rearrangement links TRBV9 to TRBJ2-7; possible D gene TRBD2, 6 bases. CDR1 is SGDLS and CDR2 is YYNGEE in the germline V gene. The CDR3 contains 14 residues. The V end lost 0 bases, the J end lost 2 bases, and 9 bases lay between the germline ends. CDR3 loop: CASSVGPGAYEQYF. CDR3 nucleotide sequence: TGTGCCAGCAGCGTAGGTCCGGGAGCCTACGAGCAGTACTTC.

This clone was seen a handful of times. The V gene is TRBV5-6, the J gene TRBJ1-1; D is unresolved. The germline V gene has CDR1 SGHDT and CDR2 YYEEEE. Trimming took off 3 bases at V and 8 bases at J, with 17 bases between the two ends. This CDR3 has 14 residues. CDR3 sequence (DNA): TGTGCCAGCAGCTCGATACGAACGTTACAGGAAGCTTTCTTT. Translating it yields CASSSIRTLQEAFF.

The genes are TRBV5-1 and TRBJ1-1; 9 bases align to TRBD1. With V trimmed by 4 bases and J by 1 base, 5 bases remained unmatched. The CDR3 covers 15 residues. Germline assignment: CDR1 SGHRS and CDR2 YFSETQ. CDR3 residues: CASSTMTGGNTEAFF. CDR3 coding DNA: TGCGCCAGCAGCACAATGACAGGGGGGAACACTGAAGCTTTCTTT.

V and J are TRBV20-1 and TRBJ1-2; D is ambiguous. This CDR3 comprises 9 residues. V was cut by 1 base and J by 7 bases, with 1 base left in between. The germline V gene encodes CDR1 DFQATT and CDR2 SNEGSKA (reference sequence). CDR3 residues: CSARVGYTF. The CDR3 nucleotides are TGCAGTGCTAGAGTTGGCTACACCTTC.

The gene calls are TRBV5-1 and TRBJ2-7; D may be TRBD2 (5 bases). The V gene's germline CDR1 is SGHRS and CDR2 YFSETQ. Trimming took 2 bases from V and 6 from J, leaving 15 bases between them. The CDR3 consists of 14 residues. Here the CDR3 reads CASSFQDSGIEQYF. CDR3 DNA: TGCGCCAGCAGCTTTCAAGATTCGGGGATCGAGCAGTACTTC.

This chain links TRBV7-2 with TRBJ2-3; 8 bases match TRBD2. CDR3 length equals 12 residues. The germline V gene encodes CDR1 SGHTA and CDR2 FQGNSA. V shed 5 bases, J shed 14 bases, and the junction held 9 bases outside the gene matches. This chain's CDR3 is CASSIIAGPGYF. In DNA, the CDR3 is TGTGCCAGCAGCATAATAGCGGGGCCTGGGTATTTT.

In its sample, this clone is medium-sized. This chain connects TRBV9 to TRBJ1-3; D call uncertain. The CDR3 spans 12 residues. CDR1 and CDR2 (germline): SGDLS, YYNGEE. V lost 0 bases and J 6 bases, leaving 4 bases between the germline ends. The CDR3 spells CASSVEENTIYF. The CDR3 DNA reads TGTGCCAGCAGCGTAGAGGAAAACACCATATATTTT.

V usage is TRBV27 and J usage is TRBJ1-2; weak D call: TRBD1 (6 bases). This CDR3 is built from 13 residues. V gave up 6 bases and J gave up 5 bases, with 13 bases separating them. Germline values: CDR1 MNHEY, CDR2 SMNVEV (reference sequence). CDR3 sequence reads: CASRRQDQYGYTF. Here the CDR3 DNA reads TGTGCCAGCAGACGACAGGACCAATATGGCTACACCTTC.

The chain has TRBV4-1 and TRBJ1-4, with 7 bases that match TRBD1. With V trimmed by 4 bases and J by 5 bases, 19 bases remained unmatched. The CDR3 runs to 19 residues. Per germline, CDR1 MGHRA and CDR2 YSYEKL. The CDR3 DNA reads as TGCGCCAGCAGCCTTCGGACAGAGACATACCAGGGGGGAAATGAAAAACTGTTTTTT. It specifies CASSLRTETYQGGNEKLFF.

The chain is built from TRBV7-2 and TRBJ1-4, with TRBD1 matching over 7 bases. The V segment lost 5 bases and the J segment 7 bases; nucleotides outside the gene matches: 7. The CDR3 consists of 14 residues. The germline V gene encodes CDR1 SGHTA and CDR2 FQGNSA. The CDR3 DNA reads TGTGCCAGCAGCCTGACAGGGATGGGTGAAAAACTGTTTTTT. It translates to CASSLTGMGEKLFF.